This TCR beta chain was sequenced in a study of blood T cell repertoires in COVID-19. Study at large: From the United States, Italy and Spain came samples of acute and convalescent COVID-19. PBMCs, B-cell-depleted T cells, or T cells were the source of the cDNA or gDNA that made up the material.

V lost 3 bases, J lost 8 bases, and 4 bases stayed unmatched. Germline assignment: CDR1 SGHTS and CDR2 YDEGEE. The CDR3 loop spans 14 amino acids. Per the authors' pipeline: Amplification from reference gene primers served as the basis for estimated nucleated cell counts. TCRdb's copy holds only in-frame clones and misses some; the assay was immunoSEQ multiplex PCR. V and J calls and clone size follow that table, whereas D and trimming were derived from the DNA. The repertoire holds 120,000 to 150,000 clones, about 80% seen once, with 4.5% to 6% in the top ten. The source is a human donor in a cohort sampled during active COVID-19. The sample comprised peripheral blood. V and J are TRBV5-8 and TRBJ2-4, with 11 nucleotides matching TRBD2. CDR3 bases: TGTGCCAGCAGCTCCCCGACTAGCGGGGACATTCAGTACTTC. Translating it yields CASSSPTSGDIQYF.